Listed below are T cell receptor beta chains from one sample, sequenced in a study of vaccination and CD4 T cells after COVID-19. Their recognized antigens are unknown. TCRdb independently ran MiXCR on the PCR reads; one entry per CDR3 protein. The table lists around 10,000 distinct CDR3 sequences, roughly 50% of them singletons. The sequencing sample was made of CD4+ T cells from blood, cultured in vitro. Receptor source: a human donor who had recovered from COVID-19. CDR3s include the opening cysteine and the closing phenylalanine or tryptophan. The D gene is left open where the match is weak. For some rows the clone size is stated as once, few or many, or as a class when expanded; others skip it.

clone_size	d_call	cdr3_length	v_call	j_call	cdr3_nt	cdr3_aa
-	-	13	TRBV28	TRBJ1-2	TGTGCCAGCAGGGGGGCGATTAACTATGGCTACACCTTC	CASRGAINYGYTF
-	-	15	TRBV20-1	TRBJ1-6	TGCAGTGCTAGGTCTTTAGGCAGGGAGCATTCACCCCTCCACTTT	CSARSLGREHSPLHF
once	TRBD1	14	TRBV5-1	TRBJ1-1	TGCGCCAGCAGCTGGGGGGACAGATACACTGAAGCTTTCTTT	CASSWGDRYTEAFF
few	-	11	TRBV20-1	TRBJ2-3	TGCAGTGCCGGGATCACAGATACGCAGTATTTT	CSAGITDTQYF
-	-	15	TRBV20-1	TRBJ2-3	TGCAGTGCTGCCCCCGAGCGGGCCCGCACAGATACGCAGTATTTT	CSAAPERARTDTQYF
-	TRBD1	15	TRBV7-8	TRBJ1-5	TGTGCCAGCAGCTTTGGGACAGGGGGGAATCAGCCCCAGCATTTT	CASSFGTGGNQPQHF
-	-	14	TRBV7-9	TRBJ2-2	TGTGCCAGCAGCCTAGACAGAAGCACCGGGGAGCTGTTTTTT	CASSLDRSTGELFF
few	-	14	TRBV24-1	TRBJ2-2	TGTGCCACCAGTGGGGACATACACTCCGGGGAGCTGTTTTTT	CATSGDIHSGELFF
-	TRBD2	17	TRBV11-2	TRBJ2-1	TGTGCCAGCAGCTTAGGTAGGAGGCTAGCGGGAGTGGATGAGCAGTTCTTC	CASSLGRRLAGVDEQFF
-	-	12	TRBV6-1	TRBJ1-1	TGTGCCACCCAGATTGGGGGGACTGAAGCTTTCTTT	CATQIGGTEAFF
-	TRBD1	15	TRBV27	TRBJ2-7	TGTGCCAGACCATGCTCCGGGACAGTCTTCTACGAGCAGTACTTC	CARPCSGTVFYEQYF
-	TRBD1	15	TRBV2	TRBJ2-6	TGTGCCAGCGGGGGACAGGGTACTGGGGCCAACGTCCTGACTTTC	CASGGQGTGANVLTF
-	-	12	TRBV24-1	TRBJ1-5	TGTGCCACCAGTGATTCCGGTCAGCCCCAGCATTTT	CATSDSGQPQHF
-	-	11	TRBV30	TRBJ1-1	TGTGCCTGGAGTGTACGAGGAGAAGCTTTCTTT	CAWSVRGEAFF
-	TRBD1	15	TRBV5-4	TRBJ1-1	TGTGCCAGCAGCCTCGGGACAGGCCGGTTCACTGAAGCTTTCTTT	CASSLGTGRFTEAFF
-	TRBD1	16	TRBV20-1	TRBJ1-3	TGCAGTGCCCCCGACAGGGGCTCCAGCTCTGGAAACACCATATATTTT	CSAPDRGSSSGNTIYF
-	-	17	TRBV7-8	TRBJ1-1	TGTGCCAGCAGCTTAGCCTTCCGGGCTAGAATGAACACTGAAGCTTTCTTT	CASSLAFRARMNTEAFF
-	TRBD1	13	TRBV5-4	TRBJ1-1	TGTGCCAGCAGCTTGCCAGGGGGCTCTGAAGCTTTCTTT	CASSLPGGSEAFF
-	TRBD1	12	TRBV6-1	TRBJ1-2	TGTGCCAGCAGCGGGACAGGGGATGGCTACACCTTC	CASSGTGDGYTF
few	TRBD2	15	TRBV19	TRBJ2-5	TGTGCCAGTAGTATGGGTAGCGGGAGGTTAGAGACCCAGTACTTC	CASSMGSGRLETQYF
-	-	13	TRBV9	TRBJ2-5	TGTGCCAGCAGCGAGGGACCCGTAGAGACCCAGTACTTC	CASSEGPVETQYF
once	-	13	TRBV6-5	TRBJ1-2	TGTGCCAGCAGTTTCCCTGGGGGGCTCGGCTACACCTTC	CASSFPGGLGYTF
-	-	14	TRBV11-2	TRBJ1-1	TGTGCCAGCAGCCAGGGGAGAGCGAACACTGAAGCTTTCTTT	CASSQGRANTEAFF
once	TRBD1	17	TRBV25-1	TRBJ1-2	TGTGCCAGCAGTGAAAATTTTTTGGGACAGGGGGACTATGGCTACACCTTC	CASSENFLGQGDYGYTF
-	TRBD1	16	TRBV14	TRBJ1-6	TGTGCCAGCAGCCTCCTAGGACAGGGAAACTTATCACCCCTCCACTTT	CASSLLGQGNLSPLHF
few	-	13	TRBV20-1	TRBJ1-1	TGCAGTGCTAGAATGGTTGGGTACACTGAAGCTTTCTTT	CSARMVGYTEAFF
-	TRBD2	13	TRBV5-4	TRBJ2-1	TGTGCCAGCAGCAAAGCGGGAGTTAATGAGCAGTTCTTC	CASSKAGVNEQFF
-	-	15	TRBV6-4	TRBJ1-6	TGTGCCAGCAGTCAGGCTGGACTCTCCGAATCACCCCTCCACTTT	CASSQAGLSESPLHF
few	-	14	TRBV19	TRBJ1-6	TGTGCCAGTAGTAGGACCCCGTATAATTCACCCCTCCACTTT	CASSRTPYNSPLHF
few	TRBD1	15	TRBV11-3	TRBJ1-1	TGTGCCAGCAGCTCCGGGACAGTCATGAACACTGAAGCTTTCTTT	CASSSGTVMNTEAFF
few	TRBD1	16	TRBV11-2	TRBJ2-5	TGTGCCAGCAGCTTAGCCGGGACAGGGGGCTTTGAGACCCAGTACTTC	CASSLAGTGGFETQYF
-	-	15	TRBV7-2	TRBJ1-1	TGTGCCAGCAGCGCCCGAGGAGGGGGGAACACTGAAGCTTTCTTT	CASSARGGGNTEAFF
-	-	13	TRBV6-1	TRBJ2-1	TGTGCCAGCAGTCAGGGACCAGCCTATGAGCAGTTCTTC	CASSQGPAYEQFF
-	-	13	TRBV6-1	TRBJ1-5	TGTGCCAGCAGCCCAGGGGAAGTACAGCCCCAGCATTTT	CASSPGEVQPQHF
-	-	15	TRBV7-6	TRBJ2-2	TGTGCCAGCAGCTGGGGTACAGGGAACACCGGGGAGCTGTTTTTT	CASSWGTGNTGELFF
once	TRBD2	13	TRBV7-9	TRBJ2-7	TGTGCCAGCGGGGTAGCGGGGAATTACGAGCAGTACTTC	CASGVAGNYEQYF
few	TRBD1	14	TRBV11-3	TRBJ2-3	TGTGCCAGCAGCTTTCACAGGGGATCGGATACGCAGTATTTT	CASSFHRGSDTQYF
once	TRBD1	14	TRBV11-3	TRBJ2-7	TGTGCCAGCAGCACCCCCCGGGACAGAGTCGAGCAGTACTTC	CASSTPRDRVEQYF
few	TRBD1	16	TRBV20-1	TRBJ2-2	TGCAGTGCTAGAGAAGCATTGGGACAGGGGGGCGGGGAGCTGTTTTTT	CSAREALGQGGGELFF
few	-	15	TRBV6-1	TRBJ1-2	TGTGCCAGCAGTGAAGCGCCCGGGGAGAGCCATGGCTACACCTTC	CASSEAPGESHGYTF
-	-	13	TRBV6-1	TRBJ1-2	TGTGCCAGCGCGTCAAGGGGCGACTATGGCTACACCTTC	CASASRGDYGYTF
-	-	14	TRBV11-2	TRBJ1-1	TGTGCCAGCAGCTTAAACGCGGTCGGCACTGAAGCTTTCTTT	CASSLNAVGTEAFF
-	TRBD2	18	TRBV19	TRBJ2-3	TGTGCCAGTAGTATACGGGGACTAGCGGGGGATAGCACAGATACGCAGTATTTT	CASSIRGLAGDSTDTQYF
-	TRBD1	13	TRBV20-1	TRBJ1-5	TGCAGTGCCCAAAGACAGGGGAATCAGCCCCAGCATTTT	CSAQRQGNQPQHF
-	TRBD1	15	TRBV7-8	TRBJ1-2	TGTGCCAGCAGCCCCAGGACAGGGGGAGTATTCGGCTACACCTTC	CASSPRTGGVFGYTF
-	-	11	TRBV20-1	TRBJ2-7	TGCAGTGCGCACCTGTCCTACGAGCAGTACTTC	CSAHLSYEQYF
-	-	13	TRBV28	TRBJ2-3	TGTGCCAGCAGTACCCCCGGGGCGGGGACGCAGTATTTT	CASSTPGAGTQYF
-	-	15	TRBV30	TRBJ1-6	TGTGCCTGGAAGGGGGGCCGGATCTATAATTCACCCCTCCACTTT	CAWKGGRIYNSPLHF
-	-	12	TRBV6-2/TRBV6-3	TRBJ2-7	TGTGCCAGCACCAAAGACACATACGAGCAGTACTTC	CASTKDTYEQYF
-	-	14	TRBV6-2/TRBV6-3	TRBJ2-1	TGTGCCAGCAGCCCAGGGGTCAGCTACAATGAGCAGTTCTTC	CASSPGVSYNEQFF
few	-	15	TRBV6-5	TRBJ1-5	TGTGCCAGCAGTTATTCAACAGGGACCTATCAGCCCCAGCATTTT	CASSYSTGTYQPQHF
-	-	15	TRBV7-2	TRBJ2-7	TGTGCCAGCAGCTTAGATCCCCTGACCGGACGGGAGCAGTACTTC	CASSLDPLTGREQYF
-	-	13	TRBV27	TRBJ2-5	TGTGCCAGCAGGGGGGTAGGGCAAGAGACCCAGTACTTC	CASRGVGQETQYF